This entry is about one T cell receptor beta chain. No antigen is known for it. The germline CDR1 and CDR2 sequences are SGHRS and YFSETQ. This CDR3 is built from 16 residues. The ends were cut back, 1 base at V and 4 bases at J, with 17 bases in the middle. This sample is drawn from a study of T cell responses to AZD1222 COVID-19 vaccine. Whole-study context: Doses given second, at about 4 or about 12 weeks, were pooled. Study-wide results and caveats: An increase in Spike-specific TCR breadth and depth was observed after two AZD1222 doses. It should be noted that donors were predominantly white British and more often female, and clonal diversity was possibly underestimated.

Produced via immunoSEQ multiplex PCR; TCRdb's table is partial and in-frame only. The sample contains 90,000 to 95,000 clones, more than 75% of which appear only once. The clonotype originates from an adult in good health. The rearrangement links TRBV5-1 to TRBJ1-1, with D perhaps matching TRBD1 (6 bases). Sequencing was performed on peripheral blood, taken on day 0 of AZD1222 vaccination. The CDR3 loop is CASSLLPHREGTEAFF. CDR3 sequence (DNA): TGCGCCAGCAGCTTGTTGCCCCACAGGGAGGGCACTGAAGCTTTCTTT.